This passage covers 25 T cell receptor beta chains from one sample sequenced in a study of beta chain features in type 1 diabetes. Expressed TCRB transcripts got sequenced, as all isolated RNA was reverse transcribed. Produced via immunoSEQ multiplex PCR; TCRdb's table is partial and in-frame only. The sample has roughly 500,000 clones; over 9.5% are singletons. The sample consisted of naive CD4+ T cells from blood. The receptors shown here come from a woman under 30 in good health.

The rearrangement joins TRBV2 to TRBJ2-7; 7 bases agree with TRBD1. In germline, CDR1 is SNHLY, CDR2 FYNNEI. This CDR3 has 13 amino acids. Unmatched junction bases numbered 9, after V lost 6 bases and J lost 7 bases. CDR3 loop: CASSGDSLSEQYF. The CDR3, as DNA: TGTGCCAGCAGCGGGGACAGTCTAAGTGAGCAGTACTTC.

Many counts were recorded for this clone. V is TRBV4-2 and J is TRBJ2-1, with D unclear. The germline V and J ends were trimmed by 0 bases and 3 bases, with 6 bases remaining between them. Germline V gene sequence: CDR1 LGHNA, CDR2 YNFKEQ. The CDR3 runs to 14 residues. CDR3 sequence: CASSQEKGYNEQFF. The CDR3 DNA follows: TGTGCCAGCAGCCAAGAGAAAGGCTACAATGAGCAGTTCTTC.

The chain carries TRBV6-6 and TRBJ2-5, with 14 bases matching TRBD2. V was pared by 10 bases and J by 4 bases, with 11 bases of the junction left unmatched. The CDR3 extends over 16 amino acids. The germline V gene encodes CDR1 MNHNY and CDR2 SVGAGI (reference sequence). The CDR3: CATQAGTSGSLETQYF. The CDR3 DNA is TGTGCCACACAGGCAGGGACTAGCGGGAGTTTAGAGACCCAGTACTTC.

The gene calls are TRBV9 and TRBJ2-7; possible D gene TRBD2, 5 bases. The CDR3 is 16 amino acids. Germline loops: CDR1 SGDLS, CDR2 YYNGEE. Between the trimmed V and J ends, which lost 3 bases and 4 bases, there was a span of 20 bases. Written as DNA, the CDR3 is TGTGCCAGCAGCGAGGGAGATACGGCCCCCGGATACGAGCAGTACTTC. This codes for CASSEGDTAPGYEQYF.

This chain links TRBV25-1 with TRBJ2-7; D may be TRBD1 (5 bases). V shed 8 bases and J shed 1 base, with 12 bases lying between them. This CDR3 region has 13 residues. Germline CDR1 and CDR2: MGHDK and SYGVNS. The CDR3 loop is CASLIDSSYEQYF. In DNA, the CDR3 is TGTGCCAGCTTGATCGACAGTTCCTACGAGCAGTACTTC.

CDR3 in DNA: TGTGCCAGCAGCTTGCGGGACAATTTAGAGACCCAGTACTTC. It yields the protein CASSLRDNLETQYF. The genes are TRBV5-4 and TRBJ2-5, with D possibly being TRBD1 (6 bases). This CDR3 contains 14 residues. Trimming took 1 base from V and 4 from J, leaving 11 bases between them. CDR1 is SGHNT and CDR2 is YYREEE in the germline V gene (reference sequence).

In this sample, this clone turned up a few times. The chain links TRBV7-2 to TRBJ2-7; 7 nucleotides line up with TRBD2. Germline loops: CDR1 SGHTA, CDR2 FQGNSA. The CDR3 extends over 16 amino acids. V gave up 0 bases and J gave up 4 bases; unmatched junction bases: 9. DNA of the CDR3: TGTGCCAGCAGCTTAGCAAGGGCGGGAGAGGGATACGAGCAGTACTTC. Encoded protein: CASSLARAGEGYEQYF.

This clone has at least ten counts. The gene calls are TRBV30 and TRBJ2-1; 11 bases map to TRBD2. Per the germline V gene, CDR1 is GTSNPN and CDR2 is SVGIG (reference sequence). This CDR3 has 14 residues. V trimming: 5 bases; J trimming: 15 bases; junction bases outside the gene matches: 15. The CDR3 DNA reads as TGTGCCTGGGATGCCGGGACTAGCGGAATGCTTCCGTTCTTC. Its translation: CAWDAGTSGMLPFF.

The genes are TRBV9 and TRBJ2-5, with TRBD1 identical over 9 bases. Trimming cost V 4 bases and J 1 base; bases outside gene matches: 5. CDR1 and CDR2 (germline): SGDLS, YYNGEE. CDR3 length equals 15 residues. CDR3: CASSQGQGVQETQYF. In DNA, the CDR3 is TGTGCCAGCAGCCAGGGACAGGGCGTCCAAGAGACCCAGTACTTC.

The table lists this clone with a few counts. The chain employs TRBV5-4 and TRBJ2-3, with 10 positions matching TRBD2. Germline-derived CDR1 and CDR2 are SGHNT and YYREEE (reference sequence). V was pared by 3 bases and J by 12 bases, with 10 bases of the junction left unmatched. The CDR3 totals 14 residues. The CDR3 here is CASSSLAGSNHQYF. The CDR3 DNA follows: TGTGCCAGCAGCTCACTAGCGGGGTCGAATCACCAGTATTTT.

This clone was seen more than once but under ten times. The chain carries TRBV5-1 and TRBJ1-4; TRBD1 is a possible D gene (5 bases). This CDR3 is 17 amino acids long. V was clipped by 5 bases and J by 5 bases, with 22 bases between them. The germline V gene has CDR1 SGHRS and CDR2 YFSETQ. The CDR3, as DNA: TGCGCCAGCAGGGACGGGACGCAGCTCCGTCGAAATGAAAAACTGTTTTTT. Translating gives CASRDGTQLRRNEKLFF. The full variable domain, in which reference TRBV5-1 and TRBJ1-4 provide the parts outside the CDR3, is KAGVTQTPRYLIKTRGQQVTLSCSPISGHRSVSWYQQTPGQGLQFLFEYFSETQRNKGNFPGRFSGRQFSNSRSEMNVSTLELGDSALYLCASRDGTQLRRNEKLFFGSGTQLSVL.

This clone was found a few times. As DNA, the CDR3 is TGTGCCTGGACCCTAGGAGTCTCTGGAAACACCATATATTTT. As protein: CAWTLGVSGNTIYF. V usage is TRBV30 and J usage is TRBJ1-3, with unresolved D. CDR1 and CDR2 (germline): GTSNPN, SVGIG (reference sequence). CDR3 length: 14 amino acids. The V end lost 4 bases, the J end lost 0 bases, and 10 bases lay between the germline ends.

The rearrangement links TRBV29-1 to TRBJ1-1, with no clear D. This CDR3 contains 12 residues. Germline CDR1 is SQVTM and CDR2 is ANQGSEA. V was trimmed by 4 bases and J by 1 base, leaving 7 bases between them. The CDR3 sequence: CSVVVGNTEAFF. The CDR3 coding sequence is TGCAGCGTTGTGGTGGGGAACACTGAAGCTTTCTTT.

This clone has a handful of counts. The chain links TRBV4-2 to TRBJ2-5; D might be TRBD2 (5 bases). The germline V gene has CDR1 LGHNA and CDR2 YNFKEQ. The CDR3 sequence is 15 residues long. The V end was cut by 0 bases, the J end by 1 base, with 9 bases between. The CDR3 DNA reads TGTGCCAGCAGCCAAGATTTGGCGGGCCAAGAGACCCAGTACTTC. This sequence encodes CASSQDLAGQETQYF.

This CDR3 reads CASSTRFDSYNEQFF. The CDR3, as DNA: TGTGCCAGCAGTACTAGGTTTGACTCCTACAATGAGCAGTTCTTC. The chain links TRBV2 to TRBJ2-1; a weak D match, TRBD2 (5 bases). Trimming left V 5 bases short and J 0 bases short, with 11 bases between. The CDR3 covers 15 residues. Germline V gene data show CDR1 as SNHLY and CDR2 as FYNNEI.

This chain connects TRBV18 to TRBJ2-7; tentatively, D is TRBD2 (5 bases). Trimming pared 3 bases from V and 6 bases from J, leaving 12 bases between. Germline loops: CDR1 KGHSH, CDR2 LQKENI. The CDR3 has 13 amino acids. Here the CDR3 reads CASSPAGRSEQYV. The DNA for the CDR3 is TGTGCCAGCTCACCGGCGGGCAGGAGCGAGCAGTACGTC.

The sample holds a few counts of this clone. The J gene is TRBJ2-5, the V gene TRBV6-6; TRBD1 might be the D (5 bases). The length of the CDR3 is 14 residues. Germline V gene lookup returns CDR1 MNHNY and CDR2 SVGAGI (reference sequence). V was shortened by 2 bases and J by 2 bases, with 9 bases between the two germline ends. This chain's CDR3 is CASSYGASQETQYF. CDR3 DNA sequence: TGTGCCAGCAGTTACGGGGCTAGTCAAGAGACCCAGTACTTC.

The CDR3 loop is CASSQAGRAEAFF. The CDR3 DNA reads as TGTGCCAGCAGCCAAGCAGGGAGGGCTGAAGCTTTCTTT. The chain carries TRBV14 and TRBJ1-1; the D gene is possibly TRBD1 (5 bases). V lost 1 base, J lost 6 bases, and 9 bases lay in between. The germline CDR1 and CDR2 sequences are SGHDN and FVKESK. The CDR3 sequence is 13 residues long.

The CDR3, as DNA: TGTGCCTGGAGTTTTCGGGACAGGGGTTATGAAAAACTGTTTTTT. Amino acids: CAWSFRDRGYEKLFF. V gene TRBV30 combines with J gene TRBJ1-4, with 10 bases fitting TRBD1. J gave up 6 bases and V 2 bases, and 6 bases lay outside the gene matches. Germline V CDR1 and CDR2: GTSNPN, SVGIG (reference sequence). This CDR3 spans 15 amino acids. Filled out from reference TRBV30 and TRBJ1-4, the complete variable domain reads SQTIHQWPATLVQPVGSPLSLECTVEGTSNPNLYWYRQAAGRGLQLLFYSVGIGQISSEVPQNLSASRPQDRQFILSSKKLLLSDSGFYLCAWSFRDRGYEKLFFGSGTQLSVL.

The genes are TRBV29-1 and TRBJ1-1; no reliable D call. This CDR3 contains 13 residues. V was shortened by 4 bases and J by 2 bases, with 11 bases between the two germline ends. CDR1 and CDR2 (germline): SQVTM, ANQGSEA. The CDR3 reads CSVVIRLNTEAFF. In DNA, the CDR3 is TGCAGCGTTGTGATTCGCCTCAACACTGAAGCTTTCTTT.

The chain couples TRBV4-1 to TRBJ2-3; 8 nucleotides agree with TRBD2. In germline, CDR1 is MGHRA, CDR2 YSYEKL. Trimming took 4 bases from V and 6 from J; bases not matched to a gene: 9. The CDR3 runs 15 residues. CDR3 sequence (DNA): TGCGCCAGCAGCCGAACGGGACTAGTATCGGATACGCAGTATTTT. Translation: CASSRTGLVSDTQYF.

The chain couples TRBV28 to TRBJ2-7, with TRBD2 matching over 10 bases. The germline V gene has CDR1 MDHEN and CDR2 SYDVKM. The CDR3 loop spans 15 amino acids. V lost 6 bases, J lost 1 base, and 6 bases stayed unmatched. The CDR3 here is CASRRTSGGSYEQYV. As DNA, the CDR3 is TGTGCCAGCAGGCGGACTAGCGGAGGATCCTACGAGCAGTACGTC.

The chain links TRBV7-2 to TRBJ2-3; 8 nucleotides agree with TRBD2. The CDR3 has 15 residues. Unmatched junction bases numbered 2, after V lost 1 base and J lost 2 bases. Per the germline V gene, CDR1 is SGHTA and CDR2 is FQGNSA. CDR3 region: CASSLGGLVTDTQYF. The CDR3 region has the DNA TGTGCCAGCAGCTTAGGGGGACTAGTCACAGATACGCAGTATTTT.

The chain has TRBV9 and TRBJ2-3; 11 bases are shared with TRBD2. Germline V gene sequence: CDR1 SGDLS, CDR2 YYNGEE. After removal of 0 bases from V and 3 bases from J, the junction contained 6 bases not matched to a gene. CDR3 length: 17 amino acids. The CDR3 DNA reads TGTGCCAGCAGCGTAGGGGCTAGCGGGAGGAGGACAGATACGCAGTATTTT. Its protein product is CASSVGASGRRTDTQYF.

This chain links TRBV27 with TRBJ1-4; D is unresolved. The CDR3 runs to 15 residues. V shed 0 bases and J shed 4 bases, with 9 bases lying between them. Per the germline V gene, CDR1 is MNHEY and CDR2 is SMNVEV (reference sequence). The CDR3 spells CASSLSGSYNEKLFF. In DNA form, the CDR3 reads TGTGCCAGCAGTTTATCGGGCAGTTATAATGAAAAACTGTTTTTT.